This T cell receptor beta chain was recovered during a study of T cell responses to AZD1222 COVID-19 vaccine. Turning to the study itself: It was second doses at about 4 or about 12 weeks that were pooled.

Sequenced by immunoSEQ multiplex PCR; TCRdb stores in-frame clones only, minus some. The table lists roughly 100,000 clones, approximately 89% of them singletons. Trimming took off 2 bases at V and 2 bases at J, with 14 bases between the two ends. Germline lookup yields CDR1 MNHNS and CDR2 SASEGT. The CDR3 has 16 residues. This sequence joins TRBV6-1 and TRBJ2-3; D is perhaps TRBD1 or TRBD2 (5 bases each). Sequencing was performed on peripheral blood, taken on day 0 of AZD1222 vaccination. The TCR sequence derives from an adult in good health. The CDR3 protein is CASSEFRDAPTDTQYF. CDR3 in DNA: TGTGCCAGCAGTGAATTCCGGGACGCACCCACAGATACGCAGTATTTT.